This entry lists 19 T cell receptor beta chains sequenced from one sample in a study of cytomegalovirus exposure and HLA in healthy donors. This PCR relied on a set of 60 Vbeta primers and 13 Jbeta primers. This table comes from immunoSEQ multiplex PCR, and its TCRdb copy is limited to in-frame clones, with some not included. This sample has some 190,000 clones, with nearly 80% found just once. Source material: PBMCs. Every receptor here comes from a female donor in good health and CMV-seronegative.

V and J are TRBV7-8 and TRBJ1-5, with 9 bases lining up with TRBD1. This CDR3 has 15 amino acids. Looked up from germline, CDR1 is SGHVS and CDR2 is FQNEAQ. J lost 7 bases, V lost 5 bases, and 9 bases had no gene match. CDR3 bases: TGTGCCAGCAGCCCGGGACAGGGTGGGGGGCAGCCCCAGCATTTT. Translation: CASSPGQGGGQPQHF.

The chain couples TRBV15 to TRBJ2-3, with 10 bases lining up with TRBD2. From germline, CDR1 is LNHNV and CDR2 YYDKDF (reference sequence). The CDR3 consists of 16 residues. Unmatched junction bases numbered 8, after V lost 5 bases and J lost 3 bases. The CDR3 loop is CATSEKAGGQTDTQYF. The CDR3, as DNA: TGTGCCACCAGCGAGAAAGCGGGGGGGCAGACAGATACGCAGTATTTT.

The chain combines TRBV15 with TRBJ2-3; maybe TRBD2 (6 bases). Germline V gene data show CDR1 as LNHNV and CDR2 as YYDKDF (reference sequence). This CDR3 comprises 13 residues. With 9 bases removed from V and 3 bases from J, the gap between germline ends came to 13 bases. This chain's CDR3 is CATEFGGTDTQYF. The CDR3 nucleotides read TGTGCCACTGAATTCGGGGGTACAGATACGCAGTATTTT. The variable domain in full, completed from reference TRBV15 and TRBJ2-3, reads DAMVIQNPRYQVTQFGKPVTLSCSQTLNHNVMYWYQQKSSQAPKLLFHYYDKDFNNEADTPDNFQSRRPNTSFCFLDIRSPGLGDTAMYLCATEFGGTDTQYFGPGTRLTVL.

The CDR3 is CASSLSRRANQPQHF. For the CDR3, the DNA is TGTGCCAGCAGTTTATCGCGCAGGGCAAATCAGCCCCAGCATTTT. This chain uses TRBV27 with TRBJ1-5; D might be TRBD1 (5 bases). Germline values: CDR1 MNHEY, CDR2 SMNVEV (reference sequence). Trimming cost V 0 bases and J 4 bases, with 10 bases left between them. The CDR3 loop spans 15 amino acids.

The chain recombines TRBV7-3 with TRBJ2-2, with 11 bases identical to TRBD2. Germline V gene data show CDR1 as SGHTA and CDR2 as FQGTGA. Trimming cost V 5 bases and J 4 bases; bases outside gene matches: 3. The CDR3 loop spans 15 amino acids. The DNA of the CDR3 is TGTGCCAGCAGCCCAACTAGCGGGGGCACCGGGGAGCTGTTTTTT. Translation gives CASSPTSGGTGELFF.

The chain combines TRBV7-2 with TRBJ2-7, with D possibly TRBD1 on 6 matching bases. The CDR3 spans 15 residues. From germline, CDR1 is SGHTA and CDR2 FQGNSA. V was pared by 0 bases and J by 2 bases, with 11 bases between. In DNA form, the CDR3 reads TGTGCCAGCAGCTTAGCGGCAGGGGTAGCCTACGAGCAGTACTTC. Translating it yields CASSLAAGVAYEQYF.

The chain has TRBV4-2 and TRBJ2-2; 11 bases agree with TRBD2. Germline trimming cut 5 bases from V and 7 bases from J; bases unmatched to any gene: 12. The CDR3 covers 17 residues. CDR1 and CDR2 (germline): LGHNA, YNFKEQ. CDR3 residues: CASSDSGRARRDGELFF. The CDR3, as DNA: TGTGCCAGCAGCGATAGCGGGAGGGCCAGGCGGGACGGGGAGCTGTTTTTT.

The genes are TRBV7-3 and TRBJ2-2; D is ambiguous. The CDR3 has 14 amino acids. From germline, CDR1 is SGHTA and CDR2 FQGTGA. Trimming left V 2 bases short and J 1 base short, with 5 bases between. The CDR3 DNA reads as TGTGCCAGCAGCTTATTCGGGAACACCGGGGAGCTGTTTTTT. It encodes CASSLFGNTGELFF.

The CDR3 DNA is TGCGCCAGCAGCTTGGGTAGCGGGGGGGTCGAGCAGTACTTC. It codes for CASSLGSGGVEQYF. The chain couples TRBV5-1 to TRBJ2-7; TRBD2 matches 11 bases. CDR1 is SGHRS, CDR2 YFSETQ, per germline. V lost 0 bases to trimming and J lost 6 bases; unmatched junction nucleotides: 2. CDR3 size: 14 residues.

V gene TRBV5-8 combines with J gene TRBJ2-2; perhaps TRBD2 as D (5 bases). Trimming took 2 bases from V and 5 from J, leaving 16 bases between them. Germline-derived CDR1 and CDR2 are SGHTS and YDEGEE. The CDR3 sequence is 16 residues long. The CDR3 spells CASSFPGRARTGELFF. The CDR3 DNA is TGTGCCAGCAGCTTCCCCGGGCGGGCGCGGACCGGGGAGCTGTTTTTT.

The rearrangement links TRBV11-2 to TRBJ2-7; 10 bases map to TRBD1. The ends lost 5 bases at V and 2 bases at J; junction bases unmatched: 3. The CDR3 has 14 residues. The germline gives CDR1 SGHAT, CDR2 FQNNGV. The CDR3 protein is CASSPDRGTYEQYF. CDR3 coding DNA: TGTGCCAGCAGCCCGGACAGGGGGACCTACGAGCAGTACTTC.

This chain connects TRBV6-5 to TRBJ2-6; D unresolved. The germline V and J ends were trimmed by 7 bases and 0 bases, with 7 bases remaining between them. This CDR3 region has 14 residues. Germline V gives CDR1 MNHEY, CDR2 SVGAGI. CDR3 protein: CASKRSSGANVLTF. In nucleotides, the CDR3 is TGTGCCAGCAAACGGAGCTCTGGGGCCAACGTCCTGACTTTC.

The chain joins TRBV2 to TRBJ2-4; tentative D call: TRBD1 (6 bases). The CDR3 runs to 16 residues. V was clipped by 7 bases and J by 1 base, with 17 bases between them. Germline V gene data show CDR1 as SNHLY and CDR2 as FYNNEI. The CDR3 region is CASTRDGGAAKNIQYF. CDR3 sequence (DNA): TGTGCCAGCACCCGGGATGGGGGCGCGGCCAAAAACATTCAGTACTTC.

V usage is TRBV7-6 and J usage is TRBJ1-5, with D perhaps TRBD1 (6 bases). The V end lost 5 bases, the J end lost 6 bases, and 14 bases lay between the germline ends. The CDR3 runs to 14 residues. Germline loops: CDR1 SGHVS, CDR2 FNYEAQ. The CDR3 spells CASSLTGNGQPQHF. In DNA form, the CDR3 reads TGTGCCAGCAGCCTAACAGGGAACGGTCAGCCCCAGCATTTT.

This clone was detected only once. The chain recombines TRBV13 with TRBJ2-1; 12 bases agree with TRBD2. Germline values: CDR1 PRHDT, CDR2 FYEKMQ (reference sequence). Trimming removed 8 bases from V and 0 bases from J; junction bases left unmatched: 20. The CDR3 covers 21 residues. This chain's CDR3 is CASGGVGRTSGEGSSYNEQFF. DNA of the CDR3: TGTGCCAGCGGCGGAGTGGGGAGGACTAGCGGGGAGGGTAGCTCCTACAATGAGCAGTTCTTC.

CDR3 sequence: CASSYWDRDDLSPLHF. CDR3 nucleotides: TGTGCCAGCAGTTACTGGGACAGGGACGACCTTTCACCCCTCCACTTT. The V and J genes are TRBV6-5 and TRBJ1-6, with TRBD1 matching 9 bases. CDR1 is MNHEY, CDR2 SVGAGI, per germline. V was pared by 1 base and J by 9 bases, with 7 bases of the junction left unmatched. The CDR3 is made up of 16 amino acids.

The chain links TRBV10-1 to TRBJ2-5; D is perhaps TRBD2 (6 bases). The V end was cut by 11 bases, the J end by 3 bases, with 19 bases between. Germline-derived CDR1 and CDR2 are WNHNN and SYGVQD (reference sequence). The CDR3 runs to 14 residues. The CDR3 DNA is TGCGCCGCTACCCACGGGACTGAAAAAGAGACCCAGTACTTC. Residues: CAATHGTEKETQYF.

In this sample, this clone turned up once. The chain employs TRBV28 and TRBJ2-7; D may be TRBD2 (6 bases). V was shortened by 6 bases and J by 2 bases, with 14 bases between the two germline ends. The CDR3 runs 14 residues. Germline V gene lookup returns CDR1 MDHEN and CDR2 SYDVKM. The CDR3 nucleotides read TGTGCCAGCAGGCGGCGGGCGGGAACCTACGAGCAGTACTTC. This encodes CASRRRAGTYEQYF.

V usage is TRBV6-5 and J usage is TRBJ1-2; no clear D gene. V shed 6 bases and J shed 8 bases, with 16 bases lying between them. CDR3 length: 13 residues. CDR1 MNHEY and CDR2 SVGAGI come from the germline V gene. The CDR3 DNA reads as TGTGCCAGCAGCAATGACGGGTTTTGGGGCTACACCTTC. Its protein is CASSNDGFWGYTF.